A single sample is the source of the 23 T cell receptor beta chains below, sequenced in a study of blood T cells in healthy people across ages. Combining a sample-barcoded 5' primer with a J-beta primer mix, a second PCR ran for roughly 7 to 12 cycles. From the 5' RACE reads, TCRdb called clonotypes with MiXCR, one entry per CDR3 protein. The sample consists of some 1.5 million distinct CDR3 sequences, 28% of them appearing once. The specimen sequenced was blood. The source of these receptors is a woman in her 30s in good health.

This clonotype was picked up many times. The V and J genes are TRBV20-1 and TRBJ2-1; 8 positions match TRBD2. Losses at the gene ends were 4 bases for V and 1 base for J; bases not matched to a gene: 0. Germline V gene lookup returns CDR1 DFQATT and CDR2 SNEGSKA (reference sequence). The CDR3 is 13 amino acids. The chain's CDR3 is CSATSGSYNEQFF. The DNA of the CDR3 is TGCAGTGCTACTAGCGGGTCCTACAATGAGCAGTTCTTC.

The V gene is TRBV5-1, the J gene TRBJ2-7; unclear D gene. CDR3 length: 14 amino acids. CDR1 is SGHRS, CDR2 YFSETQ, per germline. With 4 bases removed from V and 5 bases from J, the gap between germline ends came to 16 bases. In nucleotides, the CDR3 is TGCGCCAGCAGCGGAAGGACGGCACCTAACGAGCAGTACTTC. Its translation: CASSGRTAPNEQYF.

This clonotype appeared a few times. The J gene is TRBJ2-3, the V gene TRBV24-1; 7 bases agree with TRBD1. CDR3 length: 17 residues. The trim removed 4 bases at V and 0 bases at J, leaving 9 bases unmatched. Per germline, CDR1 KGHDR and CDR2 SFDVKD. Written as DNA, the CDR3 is TGTGCCACCAGTGAAACAGGACAGGTCCGGAGCACAGATACGCAGTATTTT. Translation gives CATSETGQVRSTDTQYF.

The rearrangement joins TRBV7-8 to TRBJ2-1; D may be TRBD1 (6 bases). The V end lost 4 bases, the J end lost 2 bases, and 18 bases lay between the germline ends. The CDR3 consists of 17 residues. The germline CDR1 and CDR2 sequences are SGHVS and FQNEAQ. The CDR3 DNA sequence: TGTGCCAGCAGCTCCCCCCCGACAGGTCGGCCCTACAATGAGCAGTTCTTC. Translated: CASSSPPTGRPYNEQFF.

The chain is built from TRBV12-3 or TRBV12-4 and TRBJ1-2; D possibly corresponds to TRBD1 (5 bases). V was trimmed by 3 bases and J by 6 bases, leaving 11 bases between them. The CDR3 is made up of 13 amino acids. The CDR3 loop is CASSFRELNGYTF. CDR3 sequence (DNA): TGTGCCAGCAGTTTCAGGGAGCTGAATGGCTACACCTTC.

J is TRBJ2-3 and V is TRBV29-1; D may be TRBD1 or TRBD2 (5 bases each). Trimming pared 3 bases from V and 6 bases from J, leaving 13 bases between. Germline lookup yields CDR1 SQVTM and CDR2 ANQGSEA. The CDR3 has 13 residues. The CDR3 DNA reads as TGCAGCGTTGAGGGACCTCTTCTCGATACGCAGTATTTT. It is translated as CSVEGPLLDTQYF.

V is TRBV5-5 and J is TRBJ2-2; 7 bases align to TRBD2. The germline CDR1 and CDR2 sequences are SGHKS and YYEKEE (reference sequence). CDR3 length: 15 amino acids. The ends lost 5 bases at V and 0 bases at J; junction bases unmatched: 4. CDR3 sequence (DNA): TGTGCCAGCAGAAGGAGCGGGGCGAACACCGGGGAGCTGTTTTTT. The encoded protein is CASRRSGANTGELFF.

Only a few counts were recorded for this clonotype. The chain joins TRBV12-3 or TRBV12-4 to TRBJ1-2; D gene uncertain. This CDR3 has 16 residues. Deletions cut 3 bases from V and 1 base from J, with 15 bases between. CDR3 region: CASSLNRNPINYGYTF. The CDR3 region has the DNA TGTGCCAGCAGTTTGAATCGCAATCCTATTAACTATGGCTACACCTTC.

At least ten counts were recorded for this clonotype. CDR3 sequence (DNA): TGCAGTGCTAGAGATCTCAGGGCTGGGGCCAACGTCCTGACTTTC. Its protein is CSARDLRAGANVLTF. The chain joins TRBV20-1 to TRBJ2-6; D possibly corresponds to TRBD1 (5 bases). The germline V gene has CDR1 DFQATT and CDR2 SNEGSKA (reference sequence). There are 15 residues in the CDR3. V was cut by 0 bases and J by 2 bases, with 8 bases left in between.

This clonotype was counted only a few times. The CDR3 region has the DNA TGTGCCAGCAGCTTGGCCGGACTAGCGGGGGGCAAGCAGTTCTTC. Translated: CASSLAGLAGGKQFF. The V call is TRBV5-4, the J call TRBJ2-1; TRBD2 matches 14 bases. CDR1 is SGHNT and CDR2 is YYREEE in the germline V gene (reference sequence). The CDR3 has 15 amino acids. V lost 0 bases and J lost 11; bases outside the gene matches: 4.

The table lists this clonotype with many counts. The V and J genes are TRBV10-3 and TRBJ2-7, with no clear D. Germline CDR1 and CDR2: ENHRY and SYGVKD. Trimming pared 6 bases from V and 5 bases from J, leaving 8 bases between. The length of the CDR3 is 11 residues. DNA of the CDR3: TGTGCCATCAGCGAAGGGAACGAGCAGTACTTC. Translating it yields CAISEGNEQYF.

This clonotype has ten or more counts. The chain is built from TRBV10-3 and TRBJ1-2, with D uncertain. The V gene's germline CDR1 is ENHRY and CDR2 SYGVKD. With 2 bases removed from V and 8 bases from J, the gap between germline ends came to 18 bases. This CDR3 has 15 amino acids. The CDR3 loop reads CAISEGVVQPKGYTF. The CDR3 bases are TGTGCCATCAGTGAGGGGGTGGTGCAGCCTAAGGGCTACACCTTC.

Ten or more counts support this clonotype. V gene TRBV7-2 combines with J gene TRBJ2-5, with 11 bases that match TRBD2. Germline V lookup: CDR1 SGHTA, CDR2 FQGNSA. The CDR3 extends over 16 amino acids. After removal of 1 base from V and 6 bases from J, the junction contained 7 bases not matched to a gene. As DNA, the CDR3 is TGTGCCAGCAGCTTAGTAACTAGCGGGAGTAGAAAGACCCAGTACTTC. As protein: CASSLVTSGSRKTQYF.

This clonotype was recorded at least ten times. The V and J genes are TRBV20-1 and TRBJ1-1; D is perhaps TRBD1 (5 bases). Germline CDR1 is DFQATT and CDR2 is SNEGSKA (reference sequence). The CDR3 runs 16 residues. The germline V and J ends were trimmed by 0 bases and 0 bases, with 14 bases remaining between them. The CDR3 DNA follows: TGCAGTGCTAGAGATCTCAGACAGACGATGAACACTGAAGCTTTCTTT. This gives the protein CSARDLRQTMNTEAFF.

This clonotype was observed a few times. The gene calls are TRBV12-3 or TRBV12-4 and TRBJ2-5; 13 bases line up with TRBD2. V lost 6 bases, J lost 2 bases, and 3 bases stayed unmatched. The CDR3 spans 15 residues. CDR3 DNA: TGTGCCAGCAGACCGACTAGCGGGGGGCAAGAGACCCAGTACTTC. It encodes CASRPTSGGQETQYF.

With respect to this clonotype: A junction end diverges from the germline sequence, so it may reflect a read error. The CDR3 region is CTSSFQGTVTEAFF. The CDR3 region has the DNA TGTACCAGCAGCTTCCAGGGGACGGTCACTGAAGCCTTCTTT. This chain uses TRBV7-9 with TRBJ1-1; TRBD1 is a possible D gene (6 bases). Germline values: CDR1 SEHNR, CDR2 FQNEAQ (reference sequence). The CDR3 has 14 amino acids.

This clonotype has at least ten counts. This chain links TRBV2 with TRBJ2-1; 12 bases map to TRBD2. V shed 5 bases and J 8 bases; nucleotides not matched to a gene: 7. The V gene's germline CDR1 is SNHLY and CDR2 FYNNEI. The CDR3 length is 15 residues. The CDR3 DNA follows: TGTGCCAGCAGTTCTACTAGCGGGGGGTTAGATGAGCAGTTCTTC. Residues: CASSSTSGGLDEQFF.

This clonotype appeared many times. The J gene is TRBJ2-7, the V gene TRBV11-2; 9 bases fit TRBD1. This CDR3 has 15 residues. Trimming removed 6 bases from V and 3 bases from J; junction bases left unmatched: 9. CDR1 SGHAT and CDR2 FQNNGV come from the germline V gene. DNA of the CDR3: TGTGCCAGCAGTTCGATCCGGGGACAGGGCTACGAGCAGTACTTC. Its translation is CASSSIRGQGYEQYF.

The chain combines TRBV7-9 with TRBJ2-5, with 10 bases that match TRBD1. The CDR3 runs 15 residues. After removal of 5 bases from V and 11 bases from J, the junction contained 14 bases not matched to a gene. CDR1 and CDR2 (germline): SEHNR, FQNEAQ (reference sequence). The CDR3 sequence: CASSPGTGEANEQYF. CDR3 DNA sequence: TGTGCCAGCAGCCCGGGGACAGGGGAGGCCAATGAGCAGTACTTC. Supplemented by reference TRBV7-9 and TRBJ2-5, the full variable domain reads DTGVSQNPRHKITKRGQNVTFRCDPISEHNRLYWYRQTLGQGPEFLTYFQNEAQLEKSRLLSDRFSAERPKGSFSTLEIQRTEQGDSAMYLCASSPGTGEANEQYFGPGTRLLVL.

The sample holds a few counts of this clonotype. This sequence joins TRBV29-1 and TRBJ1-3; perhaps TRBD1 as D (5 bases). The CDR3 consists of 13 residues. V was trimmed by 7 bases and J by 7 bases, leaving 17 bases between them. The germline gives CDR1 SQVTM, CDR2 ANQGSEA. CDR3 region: CSGWAPGANTIYF. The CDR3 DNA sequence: TGCAGCGGGTGGGCACCCGGGGCTAACACCATATATTTT. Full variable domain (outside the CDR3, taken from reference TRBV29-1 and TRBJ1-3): SAVISQKPSRDICQRGTSLTIQCQVDSQVTMMFWYRQQPGQSLTLIATANQGSEATYESGFVIDKFPISRPNLTFSTLTVSNMSPEDSSIYLCSGWAPGANTIYFGEGSWLTVV.

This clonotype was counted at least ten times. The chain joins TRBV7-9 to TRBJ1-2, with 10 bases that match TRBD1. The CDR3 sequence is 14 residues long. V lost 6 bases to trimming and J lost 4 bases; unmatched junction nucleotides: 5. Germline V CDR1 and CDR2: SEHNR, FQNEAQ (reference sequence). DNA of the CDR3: TGTGCCAGCAGTGGCGGACAGGGGGGCTATGGCTACACCTTC. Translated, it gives CASSGGQGGYGYTF.

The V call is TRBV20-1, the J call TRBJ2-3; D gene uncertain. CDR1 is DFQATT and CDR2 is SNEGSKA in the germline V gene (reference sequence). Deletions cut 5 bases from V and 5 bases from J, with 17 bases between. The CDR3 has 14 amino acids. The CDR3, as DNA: TGCAGTGCTCCCCCTGGGGTAATGGGAGATACGCAGTATTTT. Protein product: CSAPPGVMGDTQYF.

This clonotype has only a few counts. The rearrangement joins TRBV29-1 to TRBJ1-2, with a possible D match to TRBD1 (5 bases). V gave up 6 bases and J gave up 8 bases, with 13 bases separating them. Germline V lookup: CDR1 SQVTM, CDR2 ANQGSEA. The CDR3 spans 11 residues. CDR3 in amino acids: CSVRDERGYTF. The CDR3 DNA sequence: TGCAGCGTGAGGGACGAGCGGGGCTACACCTTC. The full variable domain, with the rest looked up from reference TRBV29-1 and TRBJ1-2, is SAVISQKPSRDICQRGTSLTIQCQVDSQVTMMFWYRQQPGQSLTLIATANQGSEATYESGFVIDKFPISRPNLTFSTLTVSNMSPEDSSIYLCSVRDERGYTFGSGTRLTVV.